This T cell receptor (beta chain) was sequenced during a study of blood T cell repertoires in COVID-19. Study in general: Some COVID-19 samples were acute and others convalescent; all came from the United States, Italy and Spain. The cDNA or gDNA used as material had been derived from T cells, B-cell-depleted T cells, or PBMCs.

Trimming left V 0 bases short and J 1 base short, with 8 bases between. The CDR3 totals 15 residues. Germline CDR1 reads MNHEY; CDR2 reads SVGAGI. In the authors' workflow: Amplified reference gene primers provided the basis for estimating nucleated cell counts. Sequenced by immunoSEQ multiplex PCR; TCRdb stores in-frame clones only, minus some. V, J and clone size derive from that table, while D and trimming were established from the DNA sequence. The sample holds about 15,000 clones, roughly nine tenths seen once. This rearrangement joins TRBV6-5 to TRBJ2-3, with D hard to call. The sequence was collected from a human donor in a cohort sampled during active COVID-19. Sequences were obtained from peripheral blood. CDR3 sequence reads: CASSYSGTRTDTQYF. The CDR3, as DNA: TGTGCCAGCAGTTACTCGGGCACTCGCACAGATACGCAGTATTTT.